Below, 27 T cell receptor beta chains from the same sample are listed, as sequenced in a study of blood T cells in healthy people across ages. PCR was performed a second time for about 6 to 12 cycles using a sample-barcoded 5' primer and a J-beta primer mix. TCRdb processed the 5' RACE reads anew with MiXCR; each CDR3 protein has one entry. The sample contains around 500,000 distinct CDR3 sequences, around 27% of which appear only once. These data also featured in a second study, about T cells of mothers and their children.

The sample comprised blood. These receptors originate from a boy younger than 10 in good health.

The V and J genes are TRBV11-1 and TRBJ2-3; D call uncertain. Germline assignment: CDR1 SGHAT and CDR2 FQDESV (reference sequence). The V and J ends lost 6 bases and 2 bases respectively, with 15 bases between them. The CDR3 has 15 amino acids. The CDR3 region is CASSVDGVITDTQYF. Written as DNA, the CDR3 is TGTGCCAGCAGTGTAGATGGGGTGATCACAGATACGCAGTATTTT. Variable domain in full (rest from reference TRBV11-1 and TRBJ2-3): EAEVAQSPRYKITEKSQAVAFWCDPISGHATLYWYRQILGQGPELLVQFQDESVVDDSQLPKDRFSAERLKGVDSTLKIQPAELGDSAMYLCASSVDGVITDTQYFGPGTRLTVL.

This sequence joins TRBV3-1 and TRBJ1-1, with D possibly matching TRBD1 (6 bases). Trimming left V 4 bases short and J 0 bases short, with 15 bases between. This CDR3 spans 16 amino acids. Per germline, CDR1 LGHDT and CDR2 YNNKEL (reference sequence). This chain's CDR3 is CASSPREGGVNTEAFF. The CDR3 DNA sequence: TGTGCCAGCAGCCCGCGGGAAGGGGGGGTGAACACTGAAGCTTTCTTT.

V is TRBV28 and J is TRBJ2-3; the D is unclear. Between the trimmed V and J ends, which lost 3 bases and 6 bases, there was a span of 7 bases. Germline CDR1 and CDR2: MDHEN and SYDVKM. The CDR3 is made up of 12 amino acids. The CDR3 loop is CASSFRLDTQYF. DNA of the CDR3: TGTGCCAGCAGTTTCAGGCTGGATACGCAGTATTTT.

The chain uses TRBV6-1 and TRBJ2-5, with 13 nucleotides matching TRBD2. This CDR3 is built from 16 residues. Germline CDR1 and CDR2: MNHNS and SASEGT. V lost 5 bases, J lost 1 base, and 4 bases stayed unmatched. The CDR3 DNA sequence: TGTGCCAGCAGTCCCCGGACTAGCGGGGGCCAAGAGACCCAGTACTTC. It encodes CASSPRTSGGQETQYF.

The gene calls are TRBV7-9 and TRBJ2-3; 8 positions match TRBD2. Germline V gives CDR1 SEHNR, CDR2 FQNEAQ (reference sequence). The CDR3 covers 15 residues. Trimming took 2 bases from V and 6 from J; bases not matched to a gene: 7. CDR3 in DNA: TGTGCCAGCAGCTTAAGTGGACTAGCCCCCGATACGCAGTATTTT. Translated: CASSLSGLAPDTQYF.

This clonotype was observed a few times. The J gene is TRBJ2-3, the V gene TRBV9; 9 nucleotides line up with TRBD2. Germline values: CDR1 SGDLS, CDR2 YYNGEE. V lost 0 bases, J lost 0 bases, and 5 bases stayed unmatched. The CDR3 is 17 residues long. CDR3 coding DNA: TGTGCCAGCAGCGTAGATGGTAGCGGGGGAAGCACAGATACGCAGTATTTT. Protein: CASSVDGSGGSTDTQYF.

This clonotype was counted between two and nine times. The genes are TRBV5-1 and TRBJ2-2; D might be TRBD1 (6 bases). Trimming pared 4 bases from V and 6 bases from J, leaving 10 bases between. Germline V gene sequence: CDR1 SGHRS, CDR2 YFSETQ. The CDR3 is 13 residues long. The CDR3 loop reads CASSTTGPGELFF. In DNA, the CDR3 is TGCGCCAGCAGCACTACAGGGCCCGGGGAGCTGTTTTTT.

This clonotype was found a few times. Here the CDR3 DNA reads TGCAGCGTCCCAGGGGATCTAGCGGGAGCACATGAGCAGTTCTTC. The encoded protein is CSVPGDLAGAHEQFF. J is TRBJ2-1 and V is TRBV29-1; TRBD2 matches 10 bases. V lost 6 bases to trimming and J lost 8 bases; unmatched junction nucleotides: 13. The germline gives CDR1 SQVTM, CDR2 ANQGSEA. CDR3 length: 15 amino acids.

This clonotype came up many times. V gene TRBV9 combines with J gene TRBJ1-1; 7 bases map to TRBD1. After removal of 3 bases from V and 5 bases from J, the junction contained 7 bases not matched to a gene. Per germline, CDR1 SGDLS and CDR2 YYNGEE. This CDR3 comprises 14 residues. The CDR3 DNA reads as TGTGCCAGCAGCGCGAACAGGGGAGGGACTGAAGCTTTCTTT. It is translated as CASSANRGGTEAFF. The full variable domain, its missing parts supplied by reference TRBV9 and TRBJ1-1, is DSGVTQTPKHLITATGQRVTLRCSPRSGDLSVYWYQQSLDQGLQFLIQYYNGEERAKGNILERFSAQQFPDLHSELNLSSLELGDSALYFCASSANRGGTEAFFGQGTRLTVV.

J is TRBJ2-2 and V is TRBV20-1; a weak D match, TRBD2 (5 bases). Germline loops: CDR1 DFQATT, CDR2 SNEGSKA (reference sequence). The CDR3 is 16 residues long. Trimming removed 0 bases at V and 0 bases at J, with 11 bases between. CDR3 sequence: CSARDNGKTNTGELFF. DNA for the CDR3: TGCAGTGCTAGAGATAACGGGAAAACGAACACCGGGGAGCTGTTTTTT.

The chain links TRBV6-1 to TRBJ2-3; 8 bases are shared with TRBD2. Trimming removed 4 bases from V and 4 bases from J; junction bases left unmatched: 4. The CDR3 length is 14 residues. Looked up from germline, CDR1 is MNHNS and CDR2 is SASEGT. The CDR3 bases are TGTGCCAGCAGTGCAGCGGGAGTTCCAGATACGCAGTATTTT. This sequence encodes CASSAAGVPDTQYF.

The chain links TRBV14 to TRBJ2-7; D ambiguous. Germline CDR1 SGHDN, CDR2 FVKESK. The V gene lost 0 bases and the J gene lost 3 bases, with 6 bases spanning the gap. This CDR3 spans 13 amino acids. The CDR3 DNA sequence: TGTGCCAGCAGCCAAGAGATAAACTACGAGCAGTACTTC. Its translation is CASSQEINYEQYF.

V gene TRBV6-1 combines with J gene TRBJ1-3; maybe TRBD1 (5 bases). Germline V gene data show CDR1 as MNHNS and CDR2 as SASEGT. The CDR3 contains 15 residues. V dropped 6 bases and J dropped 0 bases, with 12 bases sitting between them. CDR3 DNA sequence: TGTGCCAGCAGGCAGGGCCCTCACTCTGGAAACACCATATATTTT. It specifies CASRQGPHSGNTIYF.

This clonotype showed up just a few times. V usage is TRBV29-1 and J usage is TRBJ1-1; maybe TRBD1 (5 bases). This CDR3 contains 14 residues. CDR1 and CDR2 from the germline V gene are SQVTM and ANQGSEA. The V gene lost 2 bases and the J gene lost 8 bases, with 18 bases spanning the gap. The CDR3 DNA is TGCAGCGTTGAATATAGGGTCAGGGACCCCGAAGCTTTCTTT. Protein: CSVEYRVRDPEAFF.

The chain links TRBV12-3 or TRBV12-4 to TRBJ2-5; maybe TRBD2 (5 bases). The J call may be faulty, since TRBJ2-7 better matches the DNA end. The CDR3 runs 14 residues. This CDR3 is CASSSSTTTGEQYF. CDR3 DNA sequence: TGTGCCAGCAGTTCCTCGACTACAACGGGCGAGCAGTACTTC.

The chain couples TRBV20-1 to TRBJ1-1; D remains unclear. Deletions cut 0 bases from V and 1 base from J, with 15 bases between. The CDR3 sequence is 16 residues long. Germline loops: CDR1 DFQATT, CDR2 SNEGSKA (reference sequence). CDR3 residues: CSARDPWNRRNTEAFF. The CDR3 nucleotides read TGCAGTGCTAGAGACCCCTGGAACCGGAGGAACACTGAAGCTTTCTTT.

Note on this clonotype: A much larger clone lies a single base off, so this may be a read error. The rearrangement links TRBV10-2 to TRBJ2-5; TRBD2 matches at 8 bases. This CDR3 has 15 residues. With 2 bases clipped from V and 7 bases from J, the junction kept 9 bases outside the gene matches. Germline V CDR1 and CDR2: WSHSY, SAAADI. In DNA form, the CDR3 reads TGCGCCAGCAGTGAGAAGGGACTAGTAAAAGGGACCCAGTACTTC. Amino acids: CASSEKGLVKGTQYF.

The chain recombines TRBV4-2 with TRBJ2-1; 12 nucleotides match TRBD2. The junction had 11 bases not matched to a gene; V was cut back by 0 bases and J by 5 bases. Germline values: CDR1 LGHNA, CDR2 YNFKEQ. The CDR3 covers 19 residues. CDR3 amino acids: CASSQDPPFLAGGDNEQFF. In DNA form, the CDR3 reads TGTGCCAGCAGCCAAGATCCTCCTTTTCTAGCGGGGGGGGACAATGAGCAGTTCTTC.

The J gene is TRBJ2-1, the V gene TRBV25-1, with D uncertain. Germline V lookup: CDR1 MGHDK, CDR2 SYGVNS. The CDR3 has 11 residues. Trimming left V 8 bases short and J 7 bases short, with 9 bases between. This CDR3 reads CASPAFNEQFF. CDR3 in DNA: TGTGCCAGCCCAGCTTTTAATGAGCAGTTCTTC.

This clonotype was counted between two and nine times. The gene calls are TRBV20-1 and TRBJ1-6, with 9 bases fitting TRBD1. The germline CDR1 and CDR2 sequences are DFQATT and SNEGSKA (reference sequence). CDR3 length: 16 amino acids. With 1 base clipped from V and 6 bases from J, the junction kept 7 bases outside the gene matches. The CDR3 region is CSARGGTGWVNSPLHF. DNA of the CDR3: TGCAGTGCTAGAGGAGGGACAGGGTGGGTTAATTCACCCCTCCACTTT.

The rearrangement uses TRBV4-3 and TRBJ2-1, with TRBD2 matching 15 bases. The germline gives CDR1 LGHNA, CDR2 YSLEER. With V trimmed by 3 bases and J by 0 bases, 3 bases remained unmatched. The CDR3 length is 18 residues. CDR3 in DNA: TGCGCCAGCAGCCAGGGGACTAGCGGGAGGAACTCCTACAATGAGCAGTTCTTC. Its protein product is CASSQGTSGRNSYNEQFF.

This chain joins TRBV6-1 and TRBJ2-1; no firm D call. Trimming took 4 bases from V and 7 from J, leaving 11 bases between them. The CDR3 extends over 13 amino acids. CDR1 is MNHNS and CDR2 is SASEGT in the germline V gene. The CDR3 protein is CASSGLSRNEQFF. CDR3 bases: TGTGCCAGCAGTGGGCTGAGTAGGAATGAGCAGTTCTTC.

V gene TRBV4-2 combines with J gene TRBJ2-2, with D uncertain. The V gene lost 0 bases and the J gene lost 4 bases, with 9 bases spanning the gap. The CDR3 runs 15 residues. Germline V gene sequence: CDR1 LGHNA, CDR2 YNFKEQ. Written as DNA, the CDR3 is TGTGCCAGCAGCCAAGATCCGGGCTCCACCGGGGAGCTGTTTTTT. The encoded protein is CASSQDPGSTGELFF.

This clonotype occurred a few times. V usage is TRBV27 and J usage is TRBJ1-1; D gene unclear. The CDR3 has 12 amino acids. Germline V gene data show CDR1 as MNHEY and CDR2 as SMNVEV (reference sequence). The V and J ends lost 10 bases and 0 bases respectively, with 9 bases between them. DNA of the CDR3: TGTGCCACCGGGTTTATGAACACTGAAGCTTTCTTT. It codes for CATGFMNTEAFF.

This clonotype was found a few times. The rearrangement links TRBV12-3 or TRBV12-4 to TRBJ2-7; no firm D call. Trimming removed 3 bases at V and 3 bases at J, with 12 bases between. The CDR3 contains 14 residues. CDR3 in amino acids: CASSLYTSDYEQYF. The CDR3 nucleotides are TGTGCCAGCAGTTTGTACACCTCAGACTACGAGCAGTACTTC.

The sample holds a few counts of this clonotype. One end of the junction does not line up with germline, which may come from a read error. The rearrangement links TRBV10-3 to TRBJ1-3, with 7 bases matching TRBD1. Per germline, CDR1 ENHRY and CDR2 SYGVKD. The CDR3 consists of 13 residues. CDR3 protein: CAVRDSSGDTIYF. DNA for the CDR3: TGTGCCGTACGGGACAGCTCTGGAGACACCATATATTTT.

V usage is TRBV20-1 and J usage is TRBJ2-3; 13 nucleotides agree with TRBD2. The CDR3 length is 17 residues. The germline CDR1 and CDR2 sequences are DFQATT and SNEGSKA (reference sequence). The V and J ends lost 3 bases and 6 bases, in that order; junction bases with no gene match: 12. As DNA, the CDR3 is TGCAGTGCTAGCCGACTAGCGGGGGGCCCCCTAAGGGATACGCAGTATTTT. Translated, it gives CSASRLAGGPLRDTQYF.